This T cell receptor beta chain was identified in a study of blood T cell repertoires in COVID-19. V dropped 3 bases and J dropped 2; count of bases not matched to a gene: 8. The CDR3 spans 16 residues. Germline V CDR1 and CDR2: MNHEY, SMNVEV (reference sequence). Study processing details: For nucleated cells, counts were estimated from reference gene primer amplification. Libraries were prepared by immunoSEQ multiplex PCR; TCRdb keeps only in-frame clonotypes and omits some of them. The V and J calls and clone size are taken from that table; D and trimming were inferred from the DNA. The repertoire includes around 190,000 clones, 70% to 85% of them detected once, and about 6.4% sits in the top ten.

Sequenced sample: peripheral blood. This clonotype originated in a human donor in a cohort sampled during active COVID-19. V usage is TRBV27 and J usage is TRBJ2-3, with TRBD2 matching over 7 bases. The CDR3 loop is CASSLSASGYTDTQYF. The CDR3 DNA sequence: TGTGCCAGCAGTTTGAGTGCTAGCGGATACACAGATACGCAGTATTTT.